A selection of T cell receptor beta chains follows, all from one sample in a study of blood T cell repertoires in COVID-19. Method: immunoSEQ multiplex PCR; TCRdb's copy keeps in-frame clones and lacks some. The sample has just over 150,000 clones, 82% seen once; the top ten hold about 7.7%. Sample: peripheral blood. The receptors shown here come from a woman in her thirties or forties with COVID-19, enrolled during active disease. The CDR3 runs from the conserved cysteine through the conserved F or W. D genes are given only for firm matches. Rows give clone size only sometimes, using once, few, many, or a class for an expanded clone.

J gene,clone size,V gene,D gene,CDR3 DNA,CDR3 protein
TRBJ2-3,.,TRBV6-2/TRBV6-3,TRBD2,TGTGCCAGCAGTTACAAAGGGACTAGCGGGGGGCAGAGCACAGATACGCAGTATTTT,CASSYKGTSGGQSTDTQYF
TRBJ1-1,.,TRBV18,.,TGTGCCAGCTCACCACCCACACAGGTTAAGGGTGAAGCTTTCTTT,CASSPPTQVKGEAFF
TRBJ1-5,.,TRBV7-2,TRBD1,TGTGCCAGCAGCTTGACAGGGCGAGGTGATCAGCCCCAGCATTTT,CASSLTGRGDQPQHF
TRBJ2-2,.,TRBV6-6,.,TGTGCCAGCAGTCCCCAGTTGTCCGGGGAGCTGTTTTTT,CASSPQLSGELFF
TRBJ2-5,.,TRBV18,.,TGTGCCAGCTCACCCGGACAGAAAGAGACCCAGTACTTC,CASSPGQKETQYF
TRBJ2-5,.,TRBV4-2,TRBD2,TGTGCCAGCAGCCAAGTTGGGGCTAGCGGGAGGTCCCAGTACTTC,CASSQVGASGRSQYF
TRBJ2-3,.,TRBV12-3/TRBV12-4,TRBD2,TGTGCCAGCAGTTTGGGACTATACACGCAGTATTTT,CASSLGLYTQYF
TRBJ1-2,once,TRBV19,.,TGTGCCAGTAGTATAGATATCAGCTATGGCTACACCTTC,CASSIDISYGYTF
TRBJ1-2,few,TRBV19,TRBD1,TGTGCCAGTAGTATTCGGACAGGGGGCGGGTCACCCTATGGCTACACCTTC,CASSIRTGGGSPYGYTF
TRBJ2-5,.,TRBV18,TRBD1,TGTGCCAGCTCACCACCCGACAGGGACGGCGAGACCCAGTACTTC,CASSPPDRDGETQYF
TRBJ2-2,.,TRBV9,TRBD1,TGTGCCAGCAGCGCAACCTCCGGGACAGGTGGGGAACGCACCGGGGAGCTGTTTTTT,CASSATSGTGGERTGELFF
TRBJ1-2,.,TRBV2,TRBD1,TGTGCCAGCAAGGGACAGGGGTCCGCCGGCTATGGCTACACCTTC,CASKGQGSAGYGYTF
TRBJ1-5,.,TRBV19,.,TGTGCCAGTAGTATATCGGGCGCAGGGAGGGCCCAGCATTTT,CASSISGAGRAQHF
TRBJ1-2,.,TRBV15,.,TGTGCCACCAGCAGAAAAGACAGCTATGGCTACACCTTC,CATSRKDSYGYTF
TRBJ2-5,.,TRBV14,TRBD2,TGTGCCAGCAGCCACCCCATGGGTGCGGCTAGCGGGGTCGGGGAGACCCAGTACTTC,CASSHPMGAASGVGETQYF
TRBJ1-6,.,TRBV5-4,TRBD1,TGTGCCAGCAGCCTACCCGGGACAGGGGGAAATTCACCCCTCCACTTT,CASSLPGTGGNSPLHF
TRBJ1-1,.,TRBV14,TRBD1,TGTGCCAGCAGCCAAGATGTTGGGACAGGCTGGGGGAACACTGAAGCTTTCTTT,CASSQDVGTGWGNTEAFF
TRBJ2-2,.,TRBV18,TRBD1,TGTGCCAGCTCATCCCGGACCCCCGGGACAGGGGGCCCCGGGGAGCTGTTTTTT,CASSSRTPGTGGPGELFF
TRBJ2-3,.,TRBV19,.,TGTGCCAGTAAGGAAGCGGAGGGAGGTACGCAGTATTTT,CASKEAEGGTQYF
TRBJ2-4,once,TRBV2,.,TGTGCCAGCAGTGAACGCTGGGGCGCTTCCAAAAACATTCAGTACTTC,CASSERWGASKNIQYF
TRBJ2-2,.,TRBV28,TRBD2,TGTGCCAGCAGTTTGGGAGGGGACACCGGGGAGCTGTTTTTT,CASSLGGDTGELFF
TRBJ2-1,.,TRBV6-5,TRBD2,TGTGCCAGCAGTTCTAGCGGGGGGGCCGCTGAGCAGTTCTTC,CASSSSGGAAEQFF
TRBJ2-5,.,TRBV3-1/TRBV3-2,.,TGTGCCAGCAGCCAAGATGGCCAGGCCGCCAGGACCCAGTACTTC,CASSQDGQAARTQYF
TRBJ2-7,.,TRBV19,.,TGTGCCAGTAGCCTTACAATCATCGGGGGATTTGCCTCCTACGAGCAGTACTTC,CASSLTIIGGFASYEQYF
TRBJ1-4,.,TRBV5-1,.,TGCGCCAGCAGCCCTCAGGGAATCAACGTCGAAAAACTGTTTTTT,CASSPQGINVEKLFF
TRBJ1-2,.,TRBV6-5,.,TGTGCCAGCAGTTACGCCAGGATCAGCTACACCTTC,CASSYARISYTF
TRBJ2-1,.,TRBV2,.,TGTGCCAGCAGTGAAGTTCCACTCCACAATGAGCAGTTCTTC,CASSEVPLHNEQFF
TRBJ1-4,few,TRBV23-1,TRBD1,TGCGCCAGCAGTCACCTAACGAGGGACAGACCAACTAATGAAAAACTGTTTTTT,CASSHLTRDRPTNEKLFF
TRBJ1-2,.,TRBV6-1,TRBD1,TGTGCCAGCAGTGAGTACTCGACAGGGGGCTACACCTTC,CASSEYSTGGYTF
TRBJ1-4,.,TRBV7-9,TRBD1,TGTGCCAGCAGCACATCGACAGGGAATTATGAAAAACTGTTTTTT,CASSTSTGNYEKLFF
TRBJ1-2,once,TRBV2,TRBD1,TGTGCCAGCAGCGGTCGGGGACAGGGCTATGGCTACACCTTC,CASSGRGQGYGYTF
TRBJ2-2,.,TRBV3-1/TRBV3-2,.,TGTGCCAGCAGCTTTCCGGCTGGAGTAGGGGAGCTGTTTTTT,CASSFPAGVGELFF
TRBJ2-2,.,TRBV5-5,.,TGTGCCAGCAGCTTAGCCCCCCAACCCGGGGAGCTGTTTTTT,CASSLAPQPGELFF
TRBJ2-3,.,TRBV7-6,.,TGTGCCAGCAGCCCCCACACAGATACGCAGTATTTT,CASSPHTDTQYF
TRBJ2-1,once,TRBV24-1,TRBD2,TGTGCCACCAGCCAACTAGCGGGAGGGCCCAATGAGCAGTTCTTC,CATSQLAGGPNEQFF
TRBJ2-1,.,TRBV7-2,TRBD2,TGTGCCAGCAGACATAGCGGGGAGGAGGTTGAGGAGCAGTTCTTC,CASRHSGEEVEEQFF
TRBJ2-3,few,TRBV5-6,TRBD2,TGTGCCAGCAGTAAGCGGGGGGGTACAGATACGCAGTATTTT,CASSKRGGTDTQYF
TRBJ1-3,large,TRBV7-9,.,TGTGCCAGCAGAATCTCAGGGGAGTTCTCTGGAAACACCATATATTTT,CASRISGEFSGNTIYF
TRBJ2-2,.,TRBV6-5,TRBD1,TGTGCCAGCGGGTCAGGGGGCTCCGGGGAGCTGTTTTTT,CASGSGGSGELFF
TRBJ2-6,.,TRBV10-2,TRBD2,TGCGCCAGCAGTGACGTAGCGGGAGCATCCGGGGCCAACGTCCTGACTTTC,CASSDVAGASGANVLTF
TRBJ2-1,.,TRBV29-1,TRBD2,TGCAGCGTTGGCCTAGCGGGGTTCGAGCAGTTCTTC,CSVGLAGFEQFF
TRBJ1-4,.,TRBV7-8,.,TGTGCCAGCGGCCGTGGGGGGTCAACTAATGAAAAACTGTTTTTT,CASGRGGSTNEKLFF
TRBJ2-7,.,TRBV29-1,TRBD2,TGCAGCGCCAGTAGCGGGAGGCTTTCCTACGAGCAGTACTTC,CSASSGRLSYEQYF
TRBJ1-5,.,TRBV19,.,TGTGCCAGTAGTCCTGGGGGGGCACCTCTACCTGGCAATCAGCCCCAGCATTTT,CASSPGGAPLPGNQPQHF
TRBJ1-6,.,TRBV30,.,TGTGCCTGGAGAATACAAACAGGGAATTCACCCCTCCACTTT,CAWRIQTGNSPLHF
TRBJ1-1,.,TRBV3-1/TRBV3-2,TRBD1,TGTGCCAGCAGCCATAGATGGACAGGGATGAACACTGAAGCTTTCTTT,CASSHRWTGMNTEAFF
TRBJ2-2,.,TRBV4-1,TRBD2,TGCGCCAGCAGCCAAGGGGGAGCGGGATACGACACCGGGGAGCTGTTTTTT,CASSQGGAGYDTGELFF
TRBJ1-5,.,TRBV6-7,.,TGTGCCAGCAGTTATCGACAGTGCACTCTTCAGCCCCAGCATTTT,CASSYRQCTLQPQHF
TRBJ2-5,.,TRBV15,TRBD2,TGTGCCACCAGCGACGGGGGGGCCTTGGAGACCCAGTACTTC,CATSDGGALETQYF
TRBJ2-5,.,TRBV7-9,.,TGTGCCAGCAGCTTCCGAGCAGCGCAAGAGACCCAGTACTTC,CASSFRAAQETQYF
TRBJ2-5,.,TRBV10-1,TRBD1,TGCGCCAGCAGCCAGGGGGCGCAGCCTCAAGAGACCCAGTACTTC,CASSQGAQPQETQYF
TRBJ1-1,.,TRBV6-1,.,TGTGCCAGCAGTGAAGCGGCAGGTCCATACACTGAAGCTTTCTTT,CASSEAAGPYTEAFF
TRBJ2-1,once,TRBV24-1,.,TGTGCCACCGGAGAGCACAATGAGCAGTTCTTC,CATGEHNEQFF